Below are 14 T cell receptor beta chains sequenced from a single sample in a study of CD8 T cells in ankylosing spondylitis. Their antigen targets remain unknown. One entry per CDR3 protein results from TCRdb running MiXCR on the 5' RACE reads. Of about 540,000 distinct CDR3 sequences listed, roughly 13% are singletons. Whole-study findings and limits: The study identified a TCR beta motif of seven or eight highly homologous variants that appeared characteristic of ankylosing spondylitis blood.

What was sequenced was blood, either unsorted or a sorted T cell fraction (not recorded which). The receptor source for this set is a male donor with ankylosing spondylitis.

This clonotype was observed a handful of times. J is TRBJ2-3 and V is TRBV20-1; tentatively, D is TRBD1 or TRBD2 (5 bases each). Trimming shortened V by 6 bases and J by 3 bases, and 19 bases separated the two germline ends. The germline CDR1 and CDR2 sequences are DFQATT and SNEGSKA (reference sequence). The CDR3 is 15 residues long. DNA of the CDR3: TGCAGTGCCGGCCGGGGCAGCGGTAGAACAGATACGCAGTATTTT. Residues: CSAGRGSGRTDTQYF.

This clonotype appeared a few times. The V gene is TRBV10-3, the J gene TRBJ1-5, with 10 nucleotides matching TRBD1. The CDR3 is 14 residues long. J lost 4 bases, V lost 10 bases, and 7 bases had no gene match. Germline CDR1 and CDR2: ENHRY and SYGVKD. The CDR3 coding sequence is TGTGCCACCGGGACAGGGGTAGAGAATCAGCCCCAGCATTTT. Amino acid sequence: CATGTGVENQPQHF.

CDR3 DNA: TGTGCCAGCACTGACGGCCGCGGGGAAGCTTTCTTT. This translates into CASTDGRGEAFF. The chain joins TRBV12-3 or TRBV12-4 to TRBJ1-1; D ambiguous. Trimming cost V 7 bases and J 8 bases, with 14 bases left between them. This CDR3 has 12 amino acids.

This clonotype was found a few times. This chain joins TRBV7-9 and TRBJ2-5; 10 bases match TRBD2. V gave up 4 bases and J gave up 7 bases; unmatched junction bases: 6. Looked up from germline, CDR1 is SEHNR and CDR2 is FQNEAQ (reference sequence). The CDR3 is made up of 14 amino acids. CDR3 region: CASSSTRTSGTQYF. The CDR3 DNA follows: TGTGCCAGCAGCTCCACGCGGACTAGCGGGACCCAGTACTTC.

This clonotype was observed a few times. The CDR3 loop is CASSWGANQPQHF. CDR3 nucleotide sequence: TGTGCCAGCAGTTGGGGGGCAAATCAGCCCCAGCATTTT. The J gene is TRBJ1-5, the V gene TRBV6-5; D may be TRBD1 (6 bases). Germline lookup yields CDR1 MNHEY and CDR2 SVGAGI. CDR3 length equals 13 residues. V lost 4 bases, J lost 4 bases, and 8 bases lay in between.

V gene TRBV7-2 combines with J gene TRBJ1-1; the D gene is possibly TRBD1 (5 bases). With 4 bases removed from V and 10 bases from J, the gap between germline ends came to 16 bases. Germline V CDR1 and CDR2: SGHTA, FQGNSA. This CDR3 is 13 amino acids long. The DNA of the CDR3 is TGTGCCAGCAGCTCCCAGGTCCGGGGGGGAGCTTTCTTT. It encodes CASSSQVRGGAFF.

The sample holds a few counts of this clonotype. V usage is TRBV12-5 and J usage is TRBJ1-2, with D uncertain. The CDR3 has 13 amino acids. The germline CDR1 and CDR2 sequences are LGHNT and FRNRAP. V lost 0 bases to trimming and J lost 5 bases, with 7 bases between them. CDR3 nucleotide sequence: TGTGCTAGTGGTTTGGTACCCGGTTATGGCTACACCTTC. The encoded protein is CASGLVPGYGYTF. The complete variable domain, with remaining parts taken from reference TRBV12-5 and TRBJ1-2, reads DARVTQTPRHKVTEMGQEVTMRCQPILGHNTVFWYRQTMMQGLELLAYFRNRAPLDDSGMPKDRFSAEMPDATLATLKIQPSEPRDSAVYFCASGLVPGYGYTFGSGTRLTVV.

The sample holds a few counts of this clonotype. The gene calls are TRBV7-2 and TRBJ2-3; D might be TRBD2 (5 bases). The CDR3 spans 16 residues. Deletions cut 5 bases from V and 0 bases from J, with 15 bases between. Looked up from germline, CDR1 is SGHTA and CDR2 is FQGNSA. The CDR3 nucleotides read TGTGCCAGCAGCCCTATGCGGGCAACTAGCACAGATACGCAGTATTTT. Protein sequence: CASSPMRATSTDTQYF.

This chain links TRBV7-2 with TRBJ1-6; D is unclear. CDR3 length: 14 amino acids. Germline V lookup: CDR1 SGHTA, CDR2 FQGNSA. Trimming removed 0 bases at V and 5 bases at J, with 5 bases between. CDR3 protein: CASSLAVNNSPLHF. Here the CDR3 DNA reads TGTGCCAGCAGCTTAGCAGTGAATAATTCACCCCTCCACTTT.

The table lists this clonotype with many counts. This sequence joins TRBV5-5 and TRBJ1-1, with D unclear. Trimming removed 3 bases at V and 1 base at J, with 10 bases between. CDR1 SGHKS and CDR2 YYEKEE come from the germline V gene (reference sequence). The CDR3 covers 14 residues. The CDR3 here is CASSSAARNTEAFF. In DNA form, the CDR3 reads TGTGCCAGCAGCTCAGCGGCCCGGAACACTGAAGCTTTCTTT.

This clonotype appeared a few times. The gene calls are TRBV29-1 and TRBJ1-6; a possible D gene is TRBD1 (5 bases). Germline V gene sequence: CDR1 SQVTM, CDR2 ANQGSEA. The length of the CDR3 is 13 residues. Trimming took 5 bases from V and 7 from J, leaving 12 bases between them. The CDR3 spells CSVSLGGNSPLHF. CDR3 DNA: TGCAGCGTTTCCCTGGGGGGAAATTCACCCCTCCACTTT.

The genes are TRBV5-5 and TRBJ2-7; D possibly uses TRBD1 or TRBD2 (5 bases each). This CDR3 has 14 residues. Germline values: CDR1 SGHKS, CDR2 YYEKEE (reference sequence). V lost 4 bases and J 4 bases, leaving 15 bases between the germline ends. The CDR3 DNA follows: TGTGCCAGCAGCACCCCCGGGACGGTATACGAGCAGTACGTC. The encoded protein is CASSTPGTVYEQYV.

The table lists this clonotype with a few counts. V and J are TRBV5-1 and TRBJ1-2; D might be TRBD1 (5 bases). The CDR3 sequence is 15 residues long. V lost 3 bases, J lost 4 bases, and 16 bases lay in between. The germline gives CDR1 SGHRS, CDR2 YFSETQ. The CDR3 nucleotides read TGCGCCAGCAGCTCCGCGGCAGGGTCTTTCTATGGCTACACCTTC. Encoded protein: CASSSAAGSFYGYTF. The full variable domain, with the rest looked up from reference TRBV5-1 and TRBJ1-2, is KAGVTQTPRYLIKTRGQQVTLSCSPISGHRSVSWYQQTPGQGLQFLFEYFSETQRNKGNFPGRFSGRQFSNSRSEMNVSTLELGDSALYLCASSSAAGSFYGYTFGSGTRLTVV.

This clonotype was counted between two and nine times. V gene TRBV7-9 combines with J gene TRBJ2-7; D may be TRBD1 (6 bases). CDR1 is SEHNR, CDR2 FQNEAQ, per germline (reference sequence). The V and J ends lost 5 bases and 3 bases respectively, with 17 bases between them. CDR3 length: 15 amino acids. CDR3 region: CASSLGQNLFYEQYF. The CDR3 region has the DNA TGTGCCAGCAGCCTCGGACAGAACCTTTTCTACGAGCAGTACTTC.